This T cell receptor (beta chain) was observed in a study of T cell repertoires in cytomegalovirus infection (dated by TCRdb to about 2019). Concerning the study at large: Peptide stimulations targeted recently identified HLA-C-restricted CMV epitopes, whose presentation resists viral immunomodulation, together with well-studied HLA-B-restricted epitopes. Donor HLA type was relevant to the analysis, as public TCR beta signatures indicated carriage of CMV infection together with the matching HLA type.

Reading the label with the study, this specimen's treatment or condition is: in vitro stimulation with specific CMV peptide epitopes to enrich CMV-specific T cells. The investigation overall reported the following: The ex vivo response was dominated by HLA-C-restricted CMV-specific TCR beta clonotypes, and the single most frequent clonotype in two of eight donors was supplied by these HLA-C-restricted clonotypes. In both this cohort and an independent cohort of more than 350 donors, the cumulative frequency of public TCR beta family members distinguished carriers of CMV infection plus the relevant HLA type.

To note about this clonotype: There is no known antigen for this receptor. No clone much larger than this one lies a single base away; base qualities are absent.

Per the germline V gene, SGHVT is the CDR1 and SQSDAQ is the CDR2. V is cut by 4 bases and J by 4 bases, and the space between the germline ends is 16 bases. From cysteine to phenylalanine, the CDR3 is 15 amino acids long. CDR3 DNA is the only sequence kept; it has 45 bases, read in frame from the first base. TCRdb records Illumina HiSeq 1500 as the sequencer. TCRdb itself trimmed the public reads at Q25 with fastp, ran MiXCR and retained productive beta chains. Here each entry gathers all rows of one CDR3 protein and keeps the most common genes and DNA. Here the sample has roughly 920,000 distinct CDR3 sequences; about a third occur a single time. The ten largest clones add up to around an eighth of the sample.

This receptor was obtained from a human donor in good health (CMV status not recorded). Some clones in this sample may be carry-over from other donors' samples. The sample here was cultured CD8+ T cells from PBMCs, taken from culture after CMV antigen stimulation. The sequence joins TRBV7-4 to TRBJ1-2; confidence is insufficient to name the D gene. The CDR3 corresponds to CASSSPVGISYGYTF. DNA sequence: TGTGCCAGCAGCTCCCCGGTGGGGATCAGCTATGGCTACACCTTC.